These 10 T cell receptor beta chains were all obtained from the same sample, sequenced in a study of blood T cell repertoires in COVID-19. Using immunoSEQ multiplex PCR, the repertoire was profiled, and TCRdb retains in-frame clones only, with some absent. Counted here are around 90,000 clones, roughly 92% occurring once; the ten biggest clones make up about 6.3%. Specimen: peripheral blood. The source of these receptors is a woman aged 55-75 years with active COVID-19.

This clone turned up a few times. J is TRBJ1-2 and V is TRBV27; the match to TRBD1 covers 8 bases. V shed 5 bases, J shed 4 bases, and the junction held 9 bases outside the gene matches. Germline CDR1 is MNHEY and CDR2 is SMNVEV (reference sequence). This CDR3 region has 15 residues. CDR3 in DNA: TGTGCCAGCAGTCGGGGGGACAGGCCTACCTATGGCTACACCTTC. Its translation: CASSRGDRPTYGYTF.

V gene TRBV5-6 combines with J gene TRBJ1-5; D unclear. The germline V gene encodes CDR1 SGHDT and CDR2 YYEEEE. The germline V and J ends were trimmed by 2 bases and 2 bases, with 11 bases remaining between them. This CDR3 comprises 15 residues. The CDR3 reads CASSFLGPGNQPQHF. In nucleotides, the CDR3 is TGTGCCAGCAGCTTTTTGGGCCCCGGCAATCAGCCCCAGCATTTT.

The V gene is TRBV12-5, the J gene TRBJ2-1; TRBD2 matches 13 bases. V lost 5 bases to trimming and J lost 9 bases; unmatched junction nucleotides: 4. From germline, CDR1 is LGHNT and CDR2 FRNRAP. CDR3 size: 14 residues. CDR3 sequence: CASGLGTSGTEQFF. CDR3 sequence (DNA): TGTGCTAGTGGTCTGGGGACTAGCGGGACTGAGCAGTTCTTC.

V is TRBV27 and J is TRBJ2-4, with 7 nucleotides matching TRBD1. The CDR3 is 16 residues long. Germline CDR1 is MNHEY and CDR2 is SMNVEV (reference sequence). V dropped 2 bases and J dropped 0; count of bases not matched to a gene: 4. Here the CDR3 reads CASSLNRGLAKNIQYF. CDR3 DNA sequence: TGTGCCAGCAGTTTAAACAGGGGTCTAGCCAAAAACATTCAGTACTTC.

The chain carries TRBV6-1 and TRBJ1-5, with D perhaps matching TRBD1 (5 bases). Germline V gene data show CDR1 as MNHNS and CDR2 as SASEGT. V lost 3 bases to trimming and J lost 4 bases, with 22 bases between them. The CDR3 consists of 18 residues. CDR3: CASSEDLRTRQLNQPQHF. As DNA, the CDR3 is TGTGCCAGCAGTGAGGACCTAAGGACGCGACAGTTAAATCAGCCCCAGCATTTT.

The chain carries TRBV15 and TRBJ2-7; the match to TRBD2 covers 8 bases. There are 15 residues in the CDR3. Germline loops: CDR1 LNHNV, CDR2 YYDKDF (reference sequence). V shed 2 bases and J 5 bases; nucleotides not matched to a gene: 8. The CDR3 sequence: CATSRSPGGLDEQYF. DNA of the CDR3: TGTGCCACCAGCAGATCCCCGGGGGGGCTTGACGAGCAGTACTTC.

The V gene is TRBV30, the J gene TRBJ1-1, with TRBD1 as a possible D gene (6 bases). V was clipped by 7 bases and J by 4 bases, with 13 bases between them. Germline V gene data show CDR1 as GTSNPN and CDR2 as SVGIG (reference sequence). This CDR3 is built from 12 residues. The CDR3 here is CAYRDGGTEAFF. Here the CDR3 DNA reads TGTGCCTACAGGGACGGAGGCACTGAAGCTTTCTTT.

This sequence joins TRBV12-3 or TRBV12-4 and TRBJ2-2; D may be TRBD1 (5 bases). Trimming removed 6 bases from V and 7 bases from J, with 9 bases in between. The CDR3 covers 12 residues. CDR3 sequence: CASRKGDGELFF. CDR3 nucleotide sequence: TGTGCCAGCAGAAAAGGGGACGGGGAGCTGTTTTTT.

The chain recombines TRBV28 with TRBJ1-5, with TRBD1 matching 7 bases. From germline, CDR1 is MDHEN and CDR2 SYDVKM. J was trimmed by 4 bases and V by 1 base; bases with no gene match: 7. The CDR3 totals 16 residues. CDR3 in DNA: TGTGCCAGCAGTTTATTAGACAGGGCTTTTAATCAGCCCCAGCATTTT. Its protein is CASSLLDRAFNQPQHF.

CDR3 nucleotides: TGTTCATACCGGGACAGGAGCTCCTACGAGCAGTACTTC. It translates to CSYRDRSSYEQYF. V gene TRBV28 combines with J gene TRBJ2-7, with 8 bases that match TRBD1. This CDR3 has 13 residues. The V gene's germline CDR1 is MDHEN and CDR2 SYDVKM.